The entry that follows covers one T cell receptor (beta chain) sequence. Its antigen is undetermined. Measured with immunoSEQ multiplex PCR; TCRdb has only the in-frame clones, and not every one. The sample lists 2,500 to 3,500 clones, 81% seen once, with 28% in the top ten. Looked up from germline, CDR1 is SGHRS and CDR2 is YFSETQ. V lost 1 base and J lost 0; bases outside the gene matches: 12. The CDR3 is made up of 19 amino acids. The source of the sample is a study of PD-1 blockade in classical Hodgkin lymphoma. Study overall: Nivolumab dosing for patients was 3 mg/kg, administered intravenously every 2 weeks. Findings and caveats of the study: Complete responders' diversity at baseline resembled that of newly diagnosed patients.

Regarding time point: cycle 4 day 1 (C4D1), after less than 7 weeks of nivolumab. Every patient was affected by relapse after autologous stem cell transplantation, while exposure to brentuximab vedotin was not uniform. The study isolated CD8+ T cells from thawed PBMCs by magnetic negative selection. The sequenced sample was CD8+ T cells from blood, obtained before the fourth cycle of nivolumab. The sequence derives from a human donor with classical Hodgkin lymphoma. This chain joins TRBV5-1 and TRBJ2-1; TRBD2 aligns across 8 bases. In nucleotides, the CDR3 is TGCGCCAGCAGCTTGAATGAACTAGCGGTCCTTAGCTCCTACAATGAGCAGTTCTTC. Translated: CASSLNELAVLSSYNEQFF. Full variable domain (remainder filled in from reference TRBV5-1 and TRBJ2-1): KAGVTQTPRYLIKTRGQQVTLSCSPISGHRSVSWYQQTPGQGLQFLFEYFSETQRNKGNFPGRFSGRQFSNSRSEMNVSTLELGDSALYLCASSLNELAVLSSYNEQFFGPGTRLTVL.